These T cell receptor beta chains were read from a single sample in a study of OX40 agonist ivuxolimab in advanced cancers. Generated by immunoSEQ multiplex PCR, the TCRdb table keeps only in-frame clones and is missing some. The sample has about 51,000 clones; roughly 86% are singletons. This sample comprised CD4+ or CD8+ T cells sorted from blood, obtained in a trial of the OX40 agonist ivuxolimab. The receptors were sampled from an adult with an advanced solid tumor such as melanoma, head and neck, liver or kidney cancer. CDR3s include the opening cysteine and the closing phenylalanine or tryptophan. The D gene is left open where the match is weak. Some rows mark clone size as missing; the rest say once, few, many or name a class of expanded clone.

>.|TRBJ1-3|TRBV19|.
CASSTRGNSGNTIYF
TGTGCCAGTAGCACCCGGGGAAACTCTGGAAACACCATATATTTT
>.|TRBJ2-2|TRBV19|TRBD2
CASSIGRLAQGSGELFF
TGTGCCAGTAGTATAGGCCGACTAGCCCAGGGTTCCGGGGAGCTGTTTTTT
>.|TRBJ2-2|TRBV28|.
CASSLGGGTGELFF
TGTGCCAGCAGTTTAGGCGGAGGCACCGGGGAGCTGTTTTTT
>medium-sized|TRBJ2-3|TRBV28|.
CASNGWGAPDTQYF
TGTGCCAGCAATGGGTGGGGGGCTCCAGATACGCAGTATTTT
>.|TRBJ2-7|TRBV5-6|.
CASGTIISYEQYF
TGTGCCAGCGGCACGATAATTTCCTACGAGCAGTACTTC
>.|TRBJ1-4|TRBV28|.
CASSGHPNEKLFF
TGTGCCAGCAGCGGACATCCTAATGAAAAACTGTTTTTT
>.|TRBJ1-4|TRBV28|.
CASRGGYEKLFF
TGTGCCAGCAGGGGAGGGTATGAAAAACTGTTTTTT
>.|TRBJ2-5|TRBV5-6|.
CASIKYPNQETQYF
TGTGCCAGCATCAAATACCCCAATCAAGAGACCCAGTACTTC
>.|TRBJ1-4|TRBV5-3|.
CARTRTTNEKLFF
TGTGCCAGAACACGGACAACTAATGAAAAACTGTTTTTT
>.|TRBJ2-7|TRBV1|.
CTSSQEVGSERGGEPDEQYF
TGCACCAGCAGCCAAGAAGTGGGAAGCGAGCGGGGGGGCGAGCCGGACGAGCAGTACTTC
>.|TRBJ1-2|TRBV2|.
CASSDQSRVVGGYTF
TGTGCCAGCAGTGATCAAAGTCGAGTGGTCGGTGGCTACACCTTC
>.|TRBJ2-7|TRBV5-4|.
CASSSGTTYEQYF
TGTGCCAGCAGCTCCGGGACAACCTACGAGCAGTACTTC
>.|TRBJ1-4|TRBV2|TRBD1
CASSELGTANEKLFF
TGTGCCAGCAGTGAACTCGGGACAGCAAATGAAAAACTGTTTTTT
>.|TRBJ2-2|TRBV19|.
CASSFSSQGSGELFF
TGTGCCAGTAGTTTTTCCTCGCAGGGGTCCGGGGAGCTGTTTTTT
>.|TRBJ1-2|TRBV2|.
CASVEDGVYYTF
TGTGCCAGCGTAGAGGATGGGGTATACTACACCTTC
>.|TRBJ2-3|TRBV10-2|TRBD1
CASRNRDRTDTQYF
TGCGCCAGCAGGAACCGGGACAGAACAGATACGCAGTATTTT
>.|TRBJ1-6|TRBV10-3|.
CAISPGLPLSPLHF
TGTGCCATCAGCCCGGGCTTACCCCTTTCACCCCTCCACTTT
>.|TRBJ2-7|TRBV10-1|.
CASSDSGNYEQYF
TGCGCCAGCAGTGACTCCGGTAACTACGAGCAGTACTTC
>.|TRBJ1-2|TRBV6-1|.
CASRTDPNYGYTF
TGTGCCAGCAGAACGGACCCTAACTATGGCTACACCTTC
>.|TRBJ1-2|TRBV15|TRBD1
CATSRSSQGLYGYTF
TGTGCCACCAGCAGATCTTCACAGGGGCTCTATGGCTACACCTTC
>.|TRBJ2-2|TRBV5-1|.
CASSLRERSGELFF
TGCGCCAGCAGCTTAAGGGAGAGATCCGGGGAGCTGTTTTTT
>.|TRBJ2-6|TRBV6-5|.
CASSYTGPGANVLTF
TGTGCCAGCAGTTACACAGGGCCTGGGGCCAACGTCCTGACTTTC
>.|TRBJ2-5|TRBV5-1|.
CASSLADGQWETQYF
TGCGCCAGCAGCTTGGCCGACGGCCAGTGGGAGACCCAGTACTTC
>.|TRBJ1-5|TRBV7-2|.
CASSLTVQGGQPQHF
TGTGCCAGCAGCTTGACAGTCCAAGGGGGTCAGCCCCAGCATTTT
>.|TRBJ2-6|TRBV7-3|.
CASSLYTAGANVLTF
TGTGCCAGCAGCTTATATACAGCTGGGGCCAACGTCCTGACTTTC
>.|TRBJ1-1|TRBV18|.
CASSPNRNTEAFF
TGTGCCAGCTCACCGAACAGGAACACTGAAGCTTTCTTT
>.|TRBJ2-7|TRBV5-6|.
CASSLGLGGAGVYEQYF
TGTGCCAGCAGCTTGGGTCTTGGGGGGGCTGGTGTTTACGAGCAGTACTTC
>.|TRBJ2-3|TRBV6-4|.
CASSDKGVSTDTQYF
TGTGCCAGCAGTGACAAAGGGGTTAGCACAGATACGCAGTATTTT